The present entry profiles one TCR beta chain with its context. CDR1 and CDR2 from the germline V gene are SGHVS and FQNEAQ. The CDR3 has 18 residues. V was pared by 1 base and J by 6 bases, with 16 bases of the junction left unmatched. These data are taken from a study of blood T cell repertoires in COVID-19. On the study more broadly: Italy, Spain and the United States were the sources of the convalescent and acute COVID-19 samples. T cells, B-cell-depleted T cells, or PBMCs provided the cDNA or gDNA that served as material.

Profiling relied on immunoSEQ multiplex PCR, and the TCRdb table lists in-frame clones only, not all of them. The sample holds around 60,000 clones, 70% to 90% seen once. The chain has TRBV7-8 and TRBJ2-7; 9 nucleotides align to TRBD2. The source of this sequence is a man between 60 and 75 years old with acute or convalescent COVID-19. Sequenced input: peripheral blood. The CDR3 sequence: CASSLVSSGGVSPREQYF. In DNA, the CDR3 is TGTGCCAGCAGCTTAGTCAGTAGCGGGGGCGTGTCACCCCGCGAGCAGTACTTC.